The 3 T cell receptor beta chains below all came from one sample that was sequenced in a study of cytotoxic CD8 clonotypes in ibrutinib-treated CLL. Measured with immunoSEQ multiplex PCR; TCRdb has only the in-frame clones, and not every one. The table records 85,000 or so clones, roughly 77% of them present only once. The input for sequencing was PBMCs, taken after 12 months of ibrutinib treatment. The receptors originated from a human donor with chronic lymphocytic leukemia.

A single count supports this clone. V usage is TRBV7-9 and J usage is TRBJ1-2, with D uncertain. V was clipped by 4 bases and J by 4 bases, with 16 bases between them. CDR3 length equals 15 residues. Per the germline V gene, CDR1 is SEHNR and CDR2 is FQNEAQ (reference sequence). The CDR3 coding sequence is TGTGCCAGCAGCTCCCGGACTGCCCGCGGCTATGGCTACACCTTC. The encoded protein is CASSSRTARGYGYTF.

This chain uses TRBV29-1 with TRBJ1-2; perhaps TRBD1 as D (5 bases). The CDR3 runs 12 residues. The germline V gene has CDR1 SQVTM and CDR2 ANQGSEA. V lost 3 bases and J 4 bases, leaving 9 bases between the germline ends. The CDR3 region is CSVDRGIYGYTF. The DNA for the CDR3 is TGCAGCGTTGATCGGGGCATCTATGGCTACACCTTC. Supplemented by reference TRBV29-1 and TRBJ1-2, the full variable domain reads SAVISQKPSRDICQRGTSLTIQCQVDSQVTMMFWYRQQPGQSLTLIATANQGSEATYESGFVIDKFPISRPNLTFSTLTVSNMSPEDSSIYLCSVDRGIYGYTFGSGTRLTVV.

J is TRBJ2-3 and V is TRBV7-3, with TRBD2 matching 8 bases. V shed 2 bases and J 1 base; nucleotides not matched to a gene: 2. This CDR3 has 15 residues. Germline loops: CDR1 SGHTA, CDR2 FQGTGA. The CDR3 bases are TGTGCCAGCAGCTTACTAGCGGGCCGCACAGATACGCAGTATTTT. Translated, it gives CASSLLAGRTDTQYF. The entire variable domain, with the rest obtained from reference TRBV7-3 and TRBJ2-3, is as follows: GAGVSQTPSNKVTEKGKYVELRCDPISGHTALYWYRQSLGQGPEFLIYFQGTGAADDSGLPNDRFFAVRPEGSVSTLKIQRTERGDSAVYLCASSLLAGRTDTQYFGPGTRLTVL.